The following is a TCR beta chain sequence with its context. The antigen is unknown. The CDR3 runs 14 residues. V lost 5 bases, J lost 1 base, and 8 bases lay in between. Germline lookup yields CDR1 SGHTA and CDR2 FQGNSA. This sample was included in a study of OX40 agonist ivuxolimab in advanced cancers. Across the whole study: A male proportion of 82.7% was recorded, with mean age around 62 years and range about 20 to 90.

Study observations and caveats: A proportion of nonresponders additionally exhibited low normalized T-cell clonal expansion.

Some clones are missing from TCRdb's copy, which holds only in-frame ones; the method was immunoSEQ multiplex PCR. The table lists about 64,000 clones, approximately 88% of them singletons. The sequence derives from an adult with an advanced solid tumor such as melanoma, head and neck, liver or kidney cancer. This chain links TRBV7-2 with TRBJ2-2; D uncertain. The source was CD4+ or CD8+ T cells sorted from blood, collected in a trial of the OX40 agonist ivuxolimab. CDR3 residues: CASSRVGNTGELFF. The CDR3 DNA reads as TGTGCCAGCAGCCGTGTAGGGAACACCGGGGAGCTGTTTTTT.